These 14 T cell receptor beta chains share one sample of origin, sequenced in a study of shared clonotypes between healthy human individuals. Using immunoSEQ multiplex PCR, the repertoire was profiled, and TCRdb retains in-frame clones only, with some absent. The sample has more than 2 million clones, almost 96% seen once. Sequenced: naive CD4+ T cells sorted from blood. The subset here: CD45RA+ positively selected. The receptors shown here come from a man aged 18 to 29 in good health.

This clone was detected a few times. The J gene is TRBJ1-5, the V gene TRBV27; D possibly corresponds to TRBD1 (6 bases). This CDR3 has 14 amino acids. From germline, CDR1 is MNHEY and CDR2 SMNVEV (reference sequence). Trimming removed 8 bases from V and 0 bases from J, with 11 bases in between. The CDR3 nucleotides are TGTGCCAGCGCCACAGGGATTAGCAATCAGCCCCAGCATTTT. Protein: CASATGISNQPQHF.

The chain links TRBV4-1 to TRBJ1-5; TRBD1 matches at 12 bases. CDR3 length equals 19 residues. Germline V gives CDR1 MGHRA, CDR2 YSYEKL. V shed 0 bases and J 2 bases; nucleotides not matched to a gene: 8. CDR3 sequence: CASSQERGQGAVGNQPQHF. In nucleotides, the CDR3 is TGCGCCAGCAGCCAAGAAAGGGGACAGGGGGCGGTGGGCAATCAGCCCCAGCATTTT.

V gene TRBV5-3 combines with J gene TRBJ2-7; D unresolved. TRBV5-3 is given ORF status, its function remaining uncertain. The CDR3 contains 15 residues. V lost 0 bases to trimming and J lost 0 bases, with 10 bases between them. The CDR3 reads CARSLGPYFSYEQYF. CDR3 coding DNA: TGTGCCAGAAGCTTGGGACCTTACTTCTCCTACGAGCAGTACTTC.

J is TRBJ1-4 and V is TRBV5-8; maybe TRBD1 (5 bases). The CDR3 runs to 16 residues. Germline CDR1 reads SGHTS; CDR2 reads YDEGEE. V lost 1 base and J lost 6, with 16 bases in between. The CDR3 protein is CASSLTGWSRDEKLFF. The CDR3 DNA reads as TGTGCCAGCAGCTTGACGGGCTGGAGCAGGGATGAAAAACTGTTTTTT.

This rearrangement joins TRBV6-1 to TRBJ2-7, with TRBD1 identical over 7 bases. J gave up 5 bases and V 6 bases, and 7 bases lay outside the gene matches. This CDR3 is built from 13 residues. Germline V CDR1 and CDR2: MNHNS, SASEGT. DNA of the CDR3: TGTGCCAGCAGGGACGGGACAGTGAACGAGCAGTACTTC. Residues: CASRDGTVNEQYF.

The chain combines TRBV4-1 with TRBJ2-7; 10 bases are a match to TRBD1. The CDR3 extends over 15 amino acids. The germline gives CDR1 MGHRA, CDR2 YSYEKL. The junction had 6 bases not matched to a gene; V was cut back by 3 bases and J by 4 bases. The CDR3 coding sequence is TGCGCCAGCAGCCAGAGACAGGGGGCTGTGTACGAGCAGTACTTC. Translation gives CASSQRQGAVYEQYF.

This clone was picked up one time. At one end, the junction sequence differs from germline, possibly due to a read error. The V and J genes are TRBV7-7 and TRBJ2-3, with 10 positions matching TRBD2. The CDR3 spans 14 residues. Germline assignment: CDR1 SSHAT and CDR2 FNYEAQ (reference sequence). The CDR3 here is CASSPGLADAPQYF. CDR3 DNA sequence: TGTGCTAGCAGCCCTGGACTAGCGGATGCTCCGCAGTATTTT.

Regarding this clone: Other DNA variants within this sample encode the same CDR3. This sequence joins TRBV5-4 and TRBJ2-3, with 13 bases lining up with TRBD2. The germline V gene encodes CDR1 SGHNT and CDR2 YYREEE (reference sequence). V lost 4 bases and J lost 0; bases outside the gene matches: 5. The CDR3 extends over 17 amino acids. The CDR3 spells CASSLRLAGGSTDTQYF. DNA of the CDR3: TGTGCCAGCAGCCTACGACTAGCGGGGGGCAGCACAGATACGCAGTATTTT.

V and J are TRBV19 and TRBJ1-5; D ambiguous. Germline-derived CDR1 and CDR2 are LNHDA and SQIVND (reference sequence). The CDR3 spans 16 residues. V was shortened by 7 bases and J by 2 bases, with 18 bases between the two germline ends. The chain's CDR3 is CASKEGPTRRNQPQHF. DNA of the CDR3: TGTGCCAGTAAAGAGGGCCCGACGAGACGCAATCAGCCCCAGCATTTT.

J is TRBJ1-6 and V is TRBV6-4, with D unclear. Trimming removed 2 bases from V and 11 bases from J, with 10 bases in between. The germline gives CDR1 MRHNA, CDR2 SNTAGT. The CDR3 runs 13 residues. The CDR3 region is CASSDNTGTPLHF. CDR3 in DNA: TGTGCCAGCAGTGACAACACTGGGACACCCCTCCACTTT.

This sequence joins TRBV29-1 and TRBJ2-5; the match to TRBD1 covers 8 bases. After removal of 7 bases from V and 4 bases from J, the junction contained 14 bases not matched to a gene. Germline V lookup: CDR1 SQVTM, CDR2 ANQGSEA. The CDR3 consists of 15 residues. This chain's CDR3 is CSATPGTGVGETQYF. The CDR3, as DNA: TGCAGCGCTACTCCGGGGACAGGCGTCGGAGAGACCCAGTACTTC.

V gene TRBV7-9 combines with J gene TRBJ1-3; 7 positions match TRBD1. Per the germline V gene, CDR1 is SEHNR and CDR2 is FQNEAQ (reference sequence). The CDR3 runs to 16 residues. V lost 0 bases and J lost 0; bases outside the gene matches: 2. CDR3 nucleotide sequence: TGTGCCAGCAGCTTAGCCAGGGGGTTCTCTGGAAACACCATATATTTT. Amino acids: CASSLARGFSGNTIYF. Full variable domain (outside the CDR3, taken from reference TRBV7-9 and TRBJ1-3): DTGVSQNPRHKITKRGQNVTFRCDPISEHNRLYWYRQTLGQGPEFLTYFQNEAQLEKSRLLSDRFSAERPKGSFSTLEIQRTEQGDSAMYLCASSLARGFSGNTIYFGEGSWLTVV.

This clone has only one observation. Other DNA sequences in the sample encode the same CDR3. The chain couples TRBV10-2 to TRBJ1-6; D is uncertain. The CDR3 is made up of 13 amino acids. Between the trimmed V and J ends, which lost 2 bases and 7 bases, there was a span of 6 bases. CDR1 and CDR2 from the germline V gene are WSHSY and SAAADI. As DNA, the CDR3 is TGCGCCAGCAGTGAGGCCCCAAATTCACCCCTCCACTTT. Its translation is CASSEAPNSPLHF.

On this clone: The sample holds other DNA sequences that translate to the same CDR3. The chain has TRBV4-1 and TRBJ2-1; no clear D. Germline V lookup: CDR1 MGHRA, CDR2 YSYEKL. CDR3 length equals 15 residues. V was clipped by 1 base and J by 0 bases, with 7 bases between them. The CDR3 DNA sequence: TGCGCCAGCAGCCAAGTAGTGAGCTCCTACAATGAGCAGTTCTTC. It encodes CASSQVVSSYNEQFF.